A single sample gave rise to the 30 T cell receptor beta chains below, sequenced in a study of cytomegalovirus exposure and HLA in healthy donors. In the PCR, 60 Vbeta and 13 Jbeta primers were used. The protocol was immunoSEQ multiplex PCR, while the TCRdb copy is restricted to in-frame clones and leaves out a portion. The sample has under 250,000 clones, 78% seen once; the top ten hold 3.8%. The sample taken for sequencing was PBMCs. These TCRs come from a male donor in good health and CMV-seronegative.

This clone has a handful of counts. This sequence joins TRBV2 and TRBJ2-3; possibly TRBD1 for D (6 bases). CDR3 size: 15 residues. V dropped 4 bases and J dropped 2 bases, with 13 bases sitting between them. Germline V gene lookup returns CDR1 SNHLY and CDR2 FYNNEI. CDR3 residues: CASSVRDIDTDTQYF. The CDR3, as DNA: TGTGCCAGCAGTGTAAGGGACATAGACACAGATACGCAGTATTTT.

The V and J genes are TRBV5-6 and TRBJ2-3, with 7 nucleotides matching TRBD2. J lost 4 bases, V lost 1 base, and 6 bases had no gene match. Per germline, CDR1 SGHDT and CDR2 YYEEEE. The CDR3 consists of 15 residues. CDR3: CASSLQSGGPDTQYF. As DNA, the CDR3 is TGTGCCAGCAGCTTGCAATCGGGAGGCCCAGATACGCAGTATTTT.

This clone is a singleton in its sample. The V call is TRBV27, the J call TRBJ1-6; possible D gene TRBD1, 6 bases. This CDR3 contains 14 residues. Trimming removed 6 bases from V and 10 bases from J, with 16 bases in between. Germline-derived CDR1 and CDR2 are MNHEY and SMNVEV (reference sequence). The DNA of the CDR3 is TGTGCCAGCAGCAGGGACACCTCGGGGTCACCCCTCCACTTT. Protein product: CASSRDTSGSPLHF.

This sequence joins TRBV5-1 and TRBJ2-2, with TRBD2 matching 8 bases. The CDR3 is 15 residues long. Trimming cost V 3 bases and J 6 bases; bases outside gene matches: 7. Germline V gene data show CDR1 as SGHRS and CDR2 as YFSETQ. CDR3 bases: TGCGCCAGCAGCTGGGGACTAGGTCTGGCCGGGGAGCTGTTTTTT. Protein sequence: CASSWGLGLAGELFF.

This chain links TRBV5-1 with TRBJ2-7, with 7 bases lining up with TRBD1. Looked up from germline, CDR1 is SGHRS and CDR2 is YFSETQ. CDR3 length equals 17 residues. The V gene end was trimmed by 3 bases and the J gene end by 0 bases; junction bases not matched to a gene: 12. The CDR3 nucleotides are TGCGCCAGCAGCTCGCTTATGAGTAGGGACAGCTCCTACGAGCAGTACTTC. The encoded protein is CASSSLMSRDSSYEQYF.

CDR3 bases: TGTGCCAGCAAGAACAGCATCCACATGAACACTGAAGCTTTCTTT. Amino acid sequence: CASKNSIHMNTEAFF. The chain uses TRBV6-1 and TRBJ1-1, with D hard to call. Germline CDR1 and CDR2: MNHNS and SASEGT. The CDR3 spans 15 residues. V was pared by 7 bases and J by 0 bases, with 15 bases between.

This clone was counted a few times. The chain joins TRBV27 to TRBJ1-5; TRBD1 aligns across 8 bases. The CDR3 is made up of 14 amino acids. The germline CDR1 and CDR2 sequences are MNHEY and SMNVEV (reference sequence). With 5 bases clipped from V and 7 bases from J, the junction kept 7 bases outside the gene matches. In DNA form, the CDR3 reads TGTGCCAGCAGTACTGGACAGGGAAGCCAGCCCCAGCATTTT. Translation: CASSTGQGSQPQHF.

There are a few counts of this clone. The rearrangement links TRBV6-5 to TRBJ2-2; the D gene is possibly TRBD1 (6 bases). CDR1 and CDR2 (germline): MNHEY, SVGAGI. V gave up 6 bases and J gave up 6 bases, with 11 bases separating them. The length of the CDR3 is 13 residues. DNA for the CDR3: TGTGCCAGCAGGGAACAGGGTTCCGGGGAGCTGTTTTTT. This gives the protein CASREQGSGELFF.

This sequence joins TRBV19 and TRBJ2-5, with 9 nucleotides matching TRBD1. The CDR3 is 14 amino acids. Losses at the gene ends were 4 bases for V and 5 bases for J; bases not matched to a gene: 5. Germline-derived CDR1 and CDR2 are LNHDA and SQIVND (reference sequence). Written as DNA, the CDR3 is TGTGCCAGTAGTACCCGGACAGGGGAGGAGACCCAGTACTTC. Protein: CASSTRTGEETQYF.

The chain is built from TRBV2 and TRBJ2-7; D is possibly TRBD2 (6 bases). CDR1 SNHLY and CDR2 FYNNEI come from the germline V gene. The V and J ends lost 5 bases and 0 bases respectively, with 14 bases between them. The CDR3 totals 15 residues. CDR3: CASSSGLLSSYEQYF. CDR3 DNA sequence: TGTGCCAGCAGTTCGGGACTTCTGAGCTCCTACGAGCAGTACTTC.

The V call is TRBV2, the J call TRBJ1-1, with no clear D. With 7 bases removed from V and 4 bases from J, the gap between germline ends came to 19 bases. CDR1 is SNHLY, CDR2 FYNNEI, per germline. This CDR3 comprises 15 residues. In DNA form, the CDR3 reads TGTGCCAGCATCGAACCGGCTGAGGTGAGCACTGAAGCTTTCTTT. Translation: CASIEPAEVSTEAFF.

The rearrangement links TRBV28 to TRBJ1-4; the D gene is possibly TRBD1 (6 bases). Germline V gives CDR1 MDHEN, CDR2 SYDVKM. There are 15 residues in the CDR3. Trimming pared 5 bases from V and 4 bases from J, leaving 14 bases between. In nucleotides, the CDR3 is TGTGCCAGCAGTCAAGGGGGGACTATTAATGAAAAACTGTTTTTT. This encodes CASSQGGTINEKLFF. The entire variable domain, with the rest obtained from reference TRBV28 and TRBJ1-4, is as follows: DVKVTQSSRYLVKRTGEKVFLECVQDMDHENMFWYRQDPGLGLRLIYFSYDVKMKEKGDIPEGYSVSREKKERFSLILESASTNQTSMYLCASSQGGTINEKLFFGSGTQLSVL.

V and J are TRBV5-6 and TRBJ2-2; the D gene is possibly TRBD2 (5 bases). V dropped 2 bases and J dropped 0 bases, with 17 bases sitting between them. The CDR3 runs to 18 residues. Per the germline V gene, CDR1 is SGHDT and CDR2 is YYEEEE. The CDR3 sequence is CASSFTPSGASNTGELFF. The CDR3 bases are TGTGCCAGCAGCTTCACACCCAGCGGAGCTTCGAACACCGGGGAGCTGTTTTTT.

CDR3 residues: CASATGGNTDTQYF. The CDR3 region has the DNA TGTGCCAGCGCCACAGGGGGGAACACAGATACGCAGTATTTT. The chain combines TRBV6-6 with TRBJ2-3; 8 bases line up with TRBD1. The germline V gene has CDR1 MNHNY and CDR2 SVGAGI (reference sequence). Losses at the gene ends were 8 bases for V and 2 bases for J; bases not matched to a gene: 6. There are 14 residues in the CDR3.

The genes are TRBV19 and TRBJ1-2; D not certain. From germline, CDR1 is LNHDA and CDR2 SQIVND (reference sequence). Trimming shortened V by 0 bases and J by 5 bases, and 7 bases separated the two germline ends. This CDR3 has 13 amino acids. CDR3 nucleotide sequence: TGTGCCAGTAGTATAGATGGGAGATATGGCTACACCTTC. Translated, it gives CASSIDGRYGYTF.

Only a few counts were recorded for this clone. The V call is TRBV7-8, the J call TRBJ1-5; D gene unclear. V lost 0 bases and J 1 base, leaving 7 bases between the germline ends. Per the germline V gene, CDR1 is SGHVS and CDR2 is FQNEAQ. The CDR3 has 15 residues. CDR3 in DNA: TGTGCCAGCAGCTTAGCGGGAGGGAGCAATCAGCCCCAGCATTTT. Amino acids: CASSLAGGSNQPQHF.

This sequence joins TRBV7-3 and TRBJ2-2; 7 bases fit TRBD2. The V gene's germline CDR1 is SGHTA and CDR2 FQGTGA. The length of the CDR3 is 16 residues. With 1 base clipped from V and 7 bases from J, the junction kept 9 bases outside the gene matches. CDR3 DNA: TGTGCCAGCAGCTTAAGGGCGGGAGAGGATATCGGGGAGCTGTTTTTT. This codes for CASSLRAGEDIGELFF.

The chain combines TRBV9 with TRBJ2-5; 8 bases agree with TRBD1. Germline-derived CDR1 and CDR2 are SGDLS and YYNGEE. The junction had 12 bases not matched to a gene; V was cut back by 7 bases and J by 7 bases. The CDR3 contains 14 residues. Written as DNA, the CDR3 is TGTGCCAGCGGGGCAGGGGGCAATTCTGGGACCCAGTACTTC. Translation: CASGAGGNSGTQYF.

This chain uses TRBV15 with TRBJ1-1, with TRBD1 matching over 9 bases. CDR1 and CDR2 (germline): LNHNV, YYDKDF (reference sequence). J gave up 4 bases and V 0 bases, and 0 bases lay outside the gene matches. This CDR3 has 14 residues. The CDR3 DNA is TGTGCCACCAGCAGAGAGGACAGGGGCACTGAAGCTTTCTTT. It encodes CATSREDRGTEAFF.

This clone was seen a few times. The CDR3: CASSQDRSSNQPQHF. The CDR3 DNA follows: TGCGCCAGCAGCCAAGATAGGAGTAGCAATCAGCCCCAGCATTTT. This chain joins TRBV4-1 and TRBJ1-5; D gene unclear. The CDR3 extends over 15 amino acids. The germline CDR1 and CDR2 sequences are MGHRA and YSYEKL. The V gene lost 0 bases and the J gene lost 0 bases, with 6 bases spanning the gap.

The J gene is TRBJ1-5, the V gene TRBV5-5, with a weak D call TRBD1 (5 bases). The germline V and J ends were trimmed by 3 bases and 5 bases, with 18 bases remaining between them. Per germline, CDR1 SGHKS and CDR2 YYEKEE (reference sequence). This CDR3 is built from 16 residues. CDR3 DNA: TGTGCCAGCAGCTCTACCCTCCATGGGGCCGATCAGCCCCAGCATTTT. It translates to CASSSTLHGADQPQHF.

For the CDR3, the DNA is TGTGCCACCAGCAGAGACGGGGGGACCCATTCCGGGGAGCTGTTTTTT. The encoded protein is CATSRDGGTHSGELFF. This rearrangement joins TRBV15 to TRBJ2-2; 7 bases match TRBD2. This CDR3 comprises 16 residues. Germline V lookup: CDR1 LNHNV, CDR2 YYDKDF (reference sequence). With 0 bases clipped from V and 6 bases from J, the junction kept 7 bases outside the gene matches.

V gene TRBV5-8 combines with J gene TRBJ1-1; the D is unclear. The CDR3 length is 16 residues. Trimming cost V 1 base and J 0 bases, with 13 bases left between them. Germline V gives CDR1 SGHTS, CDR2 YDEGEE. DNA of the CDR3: TGTGCCAGCAGCTTGACGTTAACGCCGGTGAACACTGAAGCTTTCTTT. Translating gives CASSLTLTPVNTEAFF.

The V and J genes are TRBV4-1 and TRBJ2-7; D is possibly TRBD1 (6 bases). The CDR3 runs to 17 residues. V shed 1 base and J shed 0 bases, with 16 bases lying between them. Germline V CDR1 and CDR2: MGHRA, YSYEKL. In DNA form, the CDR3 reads TGCGCCAGCAGCCAAGGGGCCGGGACATCGAGCTCCTACGAGCAGTACTTC. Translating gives CASSQGAGTSSSYEQYF.

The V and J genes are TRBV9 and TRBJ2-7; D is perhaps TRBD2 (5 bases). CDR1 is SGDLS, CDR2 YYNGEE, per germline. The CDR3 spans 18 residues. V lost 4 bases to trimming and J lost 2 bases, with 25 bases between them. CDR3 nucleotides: TGTGCCAGCAGCAGAACCAATAAGGGAGTCCTAAAAACCTACGAGCAGTACTTC. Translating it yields CASSRTNKGVLKTYEQYF.

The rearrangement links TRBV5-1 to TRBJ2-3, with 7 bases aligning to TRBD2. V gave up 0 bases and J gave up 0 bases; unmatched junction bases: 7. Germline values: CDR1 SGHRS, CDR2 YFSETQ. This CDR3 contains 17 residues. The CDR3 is CASSLGPSGTSTDTQYF. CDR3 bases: TGCGCCAGCAGCTTGGGGCCTAGCGGTACTAGCACAGATACGCAGTATTTT.

CDR3 bases: TGTGCCAGCAGCTTATATGGGCACGGGGAGCTGTTTTTT. Protein product: CASSLYGHGELFF. The chain carries TRBV7-2 and TRBJ2-2; D unresolved. Trimming removed 2 bases from V and 7 bases from J, with 8 bases in between. Per the germline V gene, CDR1 is SGHTA and CDR2 is FQGNSA. There are 13 residues in the CDR3.

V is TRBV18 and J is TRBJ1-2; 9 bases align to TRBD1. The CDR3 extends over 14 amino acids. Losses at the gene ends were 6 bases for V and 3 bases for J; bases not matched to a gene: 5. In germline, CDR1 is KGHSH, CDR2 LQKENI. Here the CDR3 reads CASSQGQGYYGYTF. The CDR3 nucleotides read TGTGCCAGCTCGCAGGGACAGGGTTACTATGGCTACACCTTC.

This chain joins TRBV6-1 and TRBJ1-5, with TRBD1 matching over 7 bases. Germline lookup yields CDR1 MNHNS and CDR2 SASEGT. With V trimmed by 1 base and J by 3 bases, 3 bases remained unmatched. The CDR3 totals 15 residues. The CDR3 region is CASSEGQGDNQPQHF. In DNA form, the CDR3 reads TGTGCCAGCAGTGAAGGGCAGGGGGACAATCAGCCCCAGCATTTT.

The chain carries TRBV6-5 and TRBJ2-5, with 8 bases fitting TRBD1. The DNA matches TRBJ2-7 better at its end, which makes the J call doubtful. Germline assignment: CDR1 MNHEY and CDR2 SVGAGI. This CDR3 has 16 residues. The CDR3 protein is CASSYSTSGGGYEQYF. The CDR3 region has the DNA TGTGCCAGCAGTTACTCGACATCAGGGGGCGGCTACGAGCAGTACTTC.